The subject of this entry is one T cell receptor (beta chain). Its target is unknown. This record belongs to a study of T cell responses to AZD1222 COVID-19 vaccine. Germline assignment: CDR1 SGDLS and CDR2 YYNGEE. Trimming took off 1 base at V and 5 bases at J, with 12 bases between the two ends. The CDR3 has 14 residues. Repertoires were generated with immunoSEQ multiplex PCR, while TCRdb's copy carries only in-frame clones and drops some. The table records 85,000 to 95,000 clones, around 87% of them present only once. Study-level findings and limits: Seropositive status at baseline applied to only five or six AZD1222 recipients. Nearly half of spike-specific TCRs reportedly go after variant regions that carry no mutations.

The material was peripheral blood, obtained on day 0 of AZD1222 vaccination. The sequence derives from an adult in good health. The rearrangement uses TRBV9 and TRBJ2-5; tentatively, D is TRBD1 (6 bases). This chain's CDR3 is CASSVSRGRETQYF. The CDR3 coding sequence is TGTGCCAGCAGCGTAAGCAGGGGTCGGGAGACCCAGTACTTC.